This T cell receptor beta chain was sequenced during a study of CDR3 diversity in severe acne. MiXCR, applied by TCRdb to the PCR reads, yields one record per CDR3 protein. The repertoire holds about 97,000 distinct CDR3 sequences, with roughly half as singletons. V was clipped by 2 bases and J by 2 bases, with 12 bases between them. The length of the CDR3 is 14 residues. CDR1 and CDR2 from the germline V gene are DFQATT and SNEGSKA (reference sequence). The TCR comes from a male donor with acne. The chain uses TRBV20-1 and TRBJ2-5; D is uncertain. The sequenced sample consisted of blood. CDR3 in DNA: TGCAGTGCTAGATTCGGACCGAAACAAGAGACCCAGTACTTC. Translation: CSARFGPKQETQYF.